The T cell receptor (beta chain) under discussion was sequenced for a study of regulatory T cells in long-lasting Graves disease (dated by TCRdb to the early 2020s). For the study in its entirety: Newly diagnosed Graves' disease patients had taken antithyroid drugs for less than 3 months. A total of 33 samples were covered by TCR sequencing, comprising some 13 persistent and around 20 newly diagnosed Graves' disease patients. This study used TCR sequencing and RNA sequencing of peripheral blood to compare persistent Graves' disease patients against newly diagnosed Graves' disease patients. The study was registered as a clinical trial and conducted in China. What the authors observed across the whole study: Only the TCR beta chain was sequenced and analyzed. Compared with newly diagnosed patients, patients with persistent Graves' disease had lower TCR Shannon entropy and fewer highly expanded clones, which suggests clonal expansion. Preferential use of TRBV28, TRBJ1-2 and TRBJ2-5 was observed in persistent disease, whereas TRBV20-1 and TRBJ2-1 were favored in newly diagnosed disease. A larger number of public clonotypes was shared among persistent patients (around 2,500) than among newly diagnosed patients (about 990). Only peripheral blood was studied, because thyroid tissue, the primary lesion, was inaccessible. The authors acknowledged the small sample size as a limitation that may reduce accuracy.

There are many counts of this clonotype. Which antigen it targets is not known. Nothing much larger sits one base from this clone, and base qualities are not available. The time point label for this specimen denotes: newly diagnosed GD, antithyroid drugs for less than 3 months. RNA was extracted from PBMCs in TRIzol for both TCR sequencing and RNA sequencing. The diagnosis of Graves' disease was made according to American Thyroid Association guidelines. Patients for the study were recruited at an endocrinology department in Xi'an, China. From each patient, around 8.3 milliliters of peripheral blood was collected into an EDTA anticoagulant tube. PBMCs were isolated by Ficoll Paque Plus density gradient separation without further T cell sorting. RNA quality was checked with an Agilent 2100 Bioanalyzer and agarose gel, and concentration with a NanoDrop 2000. Library preparation was by multiplex PCR. The reads were generated on an Illumina HiSeq 4000. TCR beta libraries were built with iRepertoire HTBI primers and Arm-PCR amplification of CDR3 regions. Gel purification was performed on PCR products prior to sequencing. The original pipeline was this. Gene usage analysis of CDR3 amino acid clonotypes relied on the roughly 58 TRBV and 13 to 15 TRBJ segments identified across samples. COPE and FqMerger were used to merge filtered high-quality paired reads into contigs. BLAST was used to align contigs to IMGT TRBV, TRBD and TRBJ reference genes, and CDR3 was defined according to IMGT. Highly expanded clones were defined as clonotypes with a frequency above 0.1%. Shannon entropy was used to measure repertoire diversity, and the Gini coefficient was used to measure V-J evenness. A clonotype was considered public if more than one individual shared it. In TCRdb, the public reads were trimmed at Q25 with fastp and aligned with MiXCR, with productive beta chains retained. Identical CDR3 proteins give one entry, which carries the most common genes and DNA. The V and J calls and clone size come from TCRdb's table, not from the authors' own analysis. In all, the sample holds 450,000 to 650,000 distinct CDR3 sequences, and about 15% of those were seen once. Around 25% of the sample lies in the top ten.

Trimmed from V: 5 bases; trimmed from J: 8 bases; junction bases lacking a gene match: 8. The CDR3, cysteine through phenylalanine, is 14 amino acids long. Left in the record is the CDR3 DNA by itself, 42 bases read in frame from the first base. The same sample was also studied in work on T cells in Graves' hyperthyroidism and ophthalmopathy. According to the second study: Graves' hyperthyroidism was defined as stable when no progression to ophthalmopathy occurred over 18 months of follow-up. Hyperthyroidism patients were newly diagnosed, with disease duration under 2 months, and aged 18 to 65 years. Exclusion was applied to patients with uncontrolled infections, other autoimmune diseases, pregnancy or lactation. Diagnoses were based on clinical symptoms, serum thyroxine and TRAb, thyroid ultrasound and orbital computed tomography. The first round of RT-PCR for the TCR CDR3 was performed with the HTBI primer set and the Qiagen OneStep RT-PCR kit. Most expanded thyroid clonotypes (frequency above 0.001) were also detected in blood, suggesting blood repertoires may reflect thyroid immune responses. In cross-validation, a model built on a 13 V-J signature told ophthalmopathy apart from stable hyperthyroidism with roughly 87% sensitivity and roughly 81% specificity, and in testing the same model reached 80%/75%. During validation, the model predicted progression to ophthalmopathy a median of about 6.5 months ahead of onset, with more than 60% sensitivity and roughly 75% specificity. To identify TCR V-J signatures that set the groups apart, the researchers used a discovery cohort of about a hundred patients, made up of 40 to 45 with Graves' ophthalmopathy and approximately 57 with stable Graves' hyperthyroidism. Prospective prediction of ophthalmopathy was tested in an independent validation cohort consisting of 18 hyperthyroidism patients and around 16 patients who later progressed to ophthalmopathy. The 100 or so discovery patients were divided at random into training and test sets in a 7:3 ratio. In addition, the study compared T-cell repertoires in thyroid tissue and in blood from roughly six Graves' hyperthyroidism patients. Following sampling, methimazole starting at 30 mg daily was given to hyperthyroidism patients, and high-dose intravenous methylprednisolone was given to ophthalmopathy patients. A second multiplex PCR round built the libraries, followed by size selection and purification. The libraries were sequenced on an Illumina HiSeq2000 using paired-end 100 bp reads. SOAPnuke was used to process the raw data, throwing out any read that contained adapters or uncalled bases, had a mean Phred below 15, or lacked an exact constant-primer or identifier match. COPE v1.2.5 was used to merge high-quality paired reads, and clonotypes were defined as unique nucleotide sequences. MiTCR v1.1 was used to align the clonotypes against IMGT TRBV, TRBD and TRBJ reference segments. The analysis was restricted to V-J combinations with a frequency above 0.0001, which together covered over 99% of the repertoires. The TCS score was defined as F50 (clonal expansion) divided by E x V (chaos), with BLOSUM62-based TCRdist calculated between CDR3 peptides within each V-J. Welch's t-statistics and random forest reduced 500 to 550 V-J features to fewer than 15, which were used in a naive Bayes classifier (R e1071). No statistical method was used to fix the sample size in advance, and group allocation was not hidden from the investigators. The paper reports TCR Vbeta CDR3 sequencing of over 130 peripheral blood samples: approximately 41 ophthalmopathy, around 80 hyperthyroidism and around 17 progressor patients.

The V and J segments used are TRBV12-3 or TRBV12-4 and TRBJ1-4, with 7 junctional bases fitting TRBD1. The receptor was derived from a woman aged 40-60 years with Graves disease. Donor details come from another sample of the same person, matched by shared clones. The specimen comprised peripheral blood mononuclear cells (PBMCs), sampled at new diagnosis, from a patient treated with antithyroid drugs. CDR3 sequence: CASSPTTGTEKLFF. The sequenced DNA is TGTGCCAGCAGTCCGACGACAGGGACCGAAAAACTGTTTTTT.